A selection of T cell receptor beta chains follows, all from one sample in a study of blood T cell repertoires in COVID-19. Libraries were prepared by immunoSEQ multiplex PCR; TCRdb keeps only in-frame clonotypes and omits some of them. The sample yields about 230,000 clones, approximately 84% seen once. Material: PBMCs or T cells enriched from blood (not recorded which). The source is a man younger than 30 who had recovered from COVID-19. Both conserved end residues are part of each CDR3. Fields, in order: CDR3 protein, V gene, J gene.

CASSTGYETQYF	TRBV7-2	TRBJ2-5
CASSFLLADTDTQYF	TRBV5-6	TRBJ2-3
CASTTANTEAFF	TRBV6-5	TRBJ1-1
CASSQDPAAYGYTF	TRBV4-1	TRBJ1-2
CASSSSAATGGGREQFF	TRBV19	TRBJ2-1
CASSLKREGVYNEQFF	TRBV7-3	TRBJ2-1
CASSSGRAGGNTEAFF	TRBV7-8	TRBJ1-1
CASSLDTPSGQYF	TRBV11-3	TRBJ2-7
CASSGGAEWPQYF	TRBV11-3	TRBJ2-3
CASSLGLDRGHEQYF	TRBV11-3	TRBJ2-7
CASTAPNRAGQPQHF	TRBV28	TRBJ1-5
CASSLVETYGGYTF	TRBV7-2	TRBJ1-2
CASSSAGVFKEKLFF	TRBV5-1	TRBJ1-4
CASSLDGRVTDTQYF	TRBV5-1	TRBJ2-3
CASSWRTGGDDEQFF	TRBV5-1	TRBJ2-1
CASSGGEGWNTEAFF	TRBV2	TRBJ1-1
CATSGRDRLYEQYF	TRBV15	TRBJ2-7
CASSLVDTEAFF	TRBV11-1	TRBJ1-1
CASSSTRRGQNTEAFF	TRBV10-2	TRBJ1-1
CASSDPPLGEQFF	TRBV25-1	TRBJ2-1
CASSTGQYNEQFF	TRBV5-6	TRBJ2-1
CASSPRQATNEKLFF	TRBV7-9	TRBJ1-4
CAISESTVSYEQYF	TRBV10-3	TRBJ2-7
CASSRLQGDQPQHF	TRBV5-6	TRBJ1-5
CASSHSSQETQYF	TRBV3-1/TRBV3-2	TRBJ2-5
CASSLVNEQFF	TRBV3-1/TRBV3-2	TRBJ2-1
CATSREGGSYNEQFF	TRBV15	TRBJ2-1
CASSHRQGVKAGNTIYF	TRBV3-1/TRBV3-2	TRBJ1-3
CASSLYLAGGPSLETQYF	TRBV13	TRBJ2-5
CSVSPGYTLGGYTF	TRBV29-1	TRBJ1-2
CASSQPDRDPGNTIYF	TRBV4-1	TRBJ1-3
CASSPKGQGVGTDTQYF	TRBV7-9	TRBJ2-3
CASSGERGNPFGEQFF	TRBV6-1	TRBJ2-1
CAWSVLGTSGASTQYF	TRBV30	TRBJ2-3
CASSVLGTSGADTQYF	TRBV2	TRBJ2-3
CASSPTGTGNTEAFF	TRBV27	TRBJ1-1
CASSLSSIPSSGNTIYF	TRBV3-1/TRBV3-2	TRBJ1-3
CASSESLGQPQHF	TRBV18	TRBJ1-5
CASRSAGNTGELFF	TRBV5-5	TRBJ2-2
CASSNPLFGDTQYF	TRBV7-9	TRBJ2-3
CAWDLQGLGGYTF	TRBV30	TRBJ1-2